The 3 T cell receptor beta chains below all came from one sample that was sequenced in a study of blood T cells in healthy people across ages. Combining a sample-barcoded 5' primer with a J-beta primer mix, a second PCR ran for roughly 6 to 12 cycles. TCRdb reprocessed the 5' RACE reads via MiXCR and lists one record per CDR3 protein. This table holds some 1 million distinct CDR3 sequences, roughly 45% found once. The sample taken for sequencing was blood. The receptors here all came from an older woman in good health.

The V gene is TRBV7-2, the J gene TRBJ2-1; the match to TRBD2 covers 9 bases. Germline CDR1 reads SGHTA; CDR2 reads FQGNSA. V was clipped by 6 bases and J by 8 bases; unmatched bases: 11. CDR3 length: 15 amino acids. The CDR3 DNA is TGTGCCAGCAGAAAAGGCCCAGCGGGAGGTGATGAGCAGTTCTTC. Translating gives CASRKGPAGGDEQFF.

About this clonotype itself: A read error may account for a junction end that differs from germline. V is TRBV3-1 and J is TRBJ1-5; unclear D gene. The CDR3 covers 13 residues. The germline CDR1 and CDR2 sequences are LGHDT and YNNKEL (reference sequence). In DNA, the CDR3 is TGTGCCGGCAGCCAAGATAGGGTTCAGCCCCAGCATTTT. This translates into CAGSQDRVQPQHF.

This rearrangement joins TRBV29-1 to TRBJ2-1; maybe TRBD1 (6 bases). The CDR3 is 13 residues long. Trimming took off 4 bases at V and 4 bases at J, with 11 bases between the two ends. Germline assignment: CDR1 SQVTM and CDR2 ANQGSEA. CDR3 coding DNA: TGCAGCGTTGGGGGGCGGGTTTACAATGAGCAGTTCTTC. This translates into CSVGGRVYNEQFF.